This entry describes one TCR beta chain. Germline-derived CDR1 and CDR2 are GTSNPN and SVGIG (reference sequence). The CDR3 has 15 residues. Trimming cost V 3 bases and J 6 bases, with 21 bases left between them. Methods used by the authors: Estimated nucleated cell counts came from reference gene primer amplification. Some clones are missing from TCRdb's copy, which holds only in-frame ones; the method was immunoSEQ multiplex PCR. V and J calls and clone size are as listed in that table; D and trimming were resolved from the DNA. This table holds some 400,000 clones, roughly 86% found once. The data were obtained in a study of blood T cell repertoires in COVID-19. Looking at the study overall: Donors in the United States, Italy and Spain gave samples during acute or convalescent COVID-19. Sample material is recorded as cDNA or gDNA derived from T cells, B-cell-depleted T cells, or PBMCs.

The sample taken for sequencing was peripheral blood. This sequence was found in a human donor in a cohort sampled during active COVID-19. The chain recombines TRBV30 with TRBJ2-7, with TRBD2 as a possible D gene (6 bases). CDR3 residues: CAWRDGTFPFAEQYF. The CDR3 coding sequence is TGTGCCTGGAGGGATGGGACTTTCCCATTCGCCGAGCAGTACTTC.